These T cell receptor beta chains were read from a single sample in a study of tumor-infiltrating lymphocytes in primary liver carcinoma. TCRdb independently ran MiXCR on the multiplex PCR reads; one entry per CDR3 protein. The data contain about 310,000 distinct CDR3 sequences, more than 55% of them singletons. The sequencing input was peripheral blood. The receptors here all came from a woman between 25 and 40 years old with primary liver carcinoma and hepatitis B virus infection. Each CDR3 is given with its conserved first and last residue. The order of the fields is clone size, V gene, J gene, D gene, CDR3 DNA, CDR3 protein. A D gene is named only where the DNA matches it firmly. Some rows mark clone size as missing; the rest say once, few, many or name a class of expanded clone.

abundance: .
v_gene: TRBV11-2
j_gene: TRBJ2-2
d_gene: .
CDR3nt: TGTGCCAGCAGTCCCGCCCCCGGGGAACCGTTTTTT
CDR3aa: CASSPAPGEPFF

abundance: .
v_gene: TRBV12-3/TRBV12-4
j_gene: TRBJ2-3
d_gene: .
CDR3nt: TGTGCCAGCAGTGCACCCCACGGGGACTGCCGTCGGGATACGCAGTATTTT
CDR3aa: CASSAPHGDCRRDTQYF

abundance: few
v_gene: TRBV29-1
j_gene: TRBJ1-2
d_gene: .
CDR3nt: TGCAGCGTTGAAGGAGGGGGGGGGGGCTACACCTTC
CDR3aa: CSVEGGGGGYTF

abundance: .
v_gene: TRBV2
j_gene: TRBJ2-3
d_gene: TRBD1
CDR3nt: TGTGCCAGCGGTCCCGGGACAGCAAGCACAGATACACAGTATTTT
CDR3aa: CASGPGTASTDTQYF

abundance: .
v_gene: TRBV6-5
j_gene: TRBJ2-1
d_gene: TRBD2
CDR3nt: TGTGCCAGCAGAAGCGGGAACCAACACTATGAGCAGTTCTTC
CDR3aa: CASRSGNQHYEQFF

abundance: .
v_gene: TRBV13
j_gene: TRBJ2-7
d_gene: .
CDR3nt: TGTGCCAGCAGCTCCGGGAAGTCCTCCTACGAGCAGTACTTC
CDR3aa: CASSSGKSSYEQYF

abundance: .
v_gene: TRBV18
j_gene: TRBJ2-1
d_gene: TRBD2
CDR3nt: TGTGCCAGCTCACCGGGACTAGGCAATGAGCAGTTCTTC
CDR3aa: CASSPGLGNEQFF

abundance: many
v_gene: TRBV6-2/TRBV6-3
j_gene: TRBJ1-2
d_gene: TRBD1
CDR3nt: TGTGCCAGCAGGCGTCCCGGGACAGGGATCTATGGCTACACCTTC
CDR3aa: CASRRPGTGIYGYTF

abundance: many
v_gene: TRBV6-2/TRBV6-3
j_gene: TRBJ2-3
d_gene: .
CDR3nt: TGTGCCAGCACTCCCTTGTCCACAGATACGCAGTATTTT
CDR3aa: CASTPLSTDTQYF

abundance: .
v_gene: TRBV6-5
j_gene: TRBJ2-7
d_gene: .
CDR3nt: TGTGCCAGCACTCAAAACAGGATACCCTTCAAGCAGTACTTC
CDR3aa: CASTQNRIPFKQYF

abundance: .
v_gene: TRBV11-3
j_gene: TRBJ2-1
d_gene: .
CDR3nt: TGTGCCAGCAGCCGGCCGCTAGGCAATGAGCAGTTCTTC
CDR3aa: CASSRPLGNEQFF

abundance: .
v_gene: TRBV12-3/TRBV12-4
j_gene: TRBJ2-5
d_gene: TRBD1
CDR3nt: TGTGCCAGCAGTCAGTGGACAGGGGGCGATAGCCAAGAGACCCAGTACTTC
CDR3aa: CASSQWTGGDSQETQYF

abundance: many
v_gene: TRBV11-2
j_gene: TRBJ2-5
d_gene: .
CDR3nt: TGTGCCAGCAGCTCGTCCGAGACCCAGTACTTC
CDR3aa: CASSSSETQYF

abundance: many
v_gene: TRBV11-2
j_gene: TRBJ2-1
d_gene: TRBD2
CDR3nt: TGTGCCAGCAGCTTCGGACTAGCGGGAGGGAAAAGAGGCTACTACAATGAGCAGTTCTTC
CDR3aa: CASSFGLAGGKRGYYNEQFF

abundance: .
v_gene: TRBV6-6
j_gene: TRBJ2-1
d_gene: TRBD2
CDR3nt: TGTGCCAGCAGTTACCGGGGAGGGAGCCCTAGCGCCAATGAGCAGTTCTTC
CDR3aa: CASSYRGGSPSANEQFF

abundance: many
v_gene: TRBV29-1
j_gene: TRBJ2-5
d_gene: .
CDR3nt: TGCAGCGTGAGGGGGGGGTTTACAGGCTCATTAGAAGAGACCCAGTACTTC
CDR3aa: CSVRGGFTGSLEETQYF

abundance: few
v_gene: TRBV12-5
j_gene: TRBJ2-5
d_gene: .
CDR3nt: TGTGCTAGCGGACTTGTGTTGGAGACCCAGTACTTC
CDR3aa: CASGLVLETQYF

abundance: .
v_gene: TRBV6-1
j_gene: TRBJ2-1
d_gene: .
CDR3nt: TGTGCCAGAAGTGAAACGGTGAGGGCCCCCAACTACAATGAGCAGTTCTTC
CDR3aa: CARSETVRAPNYNEQFF

abundance: .
v_gene: TRBV11-2
j_gene: TRBJ1-5
d_gene: .
CDR3nt: TGTGCCAGCAGCAAGGACCGGGAAAGCAACCAGCCCCAGCATTTT
CDR3aa: CASSKDRESNQPQHF

abundance: few
v_gene: TRBV12-3/TRBV12-4
j_gene: TRBJ2-3
d_gene: .
CDR3nt: TGTGCCAGTCATTTGTATGGGGGTAACACAGATACGCAGTATTTT
CDR3aa: CASHLYGGNTDTQYF

abundance: few
v_gene: TRBV4-3
j_gene: TRBJ2-7
d_gene: TRBD2
CDR3nt: TGCGCCAGCAGCCCTCGACTAGCGGGAAGAAACGAGCAGTACTTC
CDR3aa: CASSPRLAGRNEQYF

abundance: many
v_gene: TRBV11-2
j_gene: TRBJ2-2
d_gene: TRBD2
CDR3nt: TGTGCCAGCAGAATCAGGACTAGCGGGAGTAGGTTCGGGGAGCTGTTTTTT
CDR3aa: CASRIRTSGSRFGELFF

abundance: .
v_gene: TRBV10-2
j_gene: TRBJ1-3
d_gene: .
CDR3nt: TGCGCCAGCAAAGCTCAGGGAACTGGACACACCATATATTTT
CDR3aa: CASKAQGTGHTIYF

abundance: .
v_gene: TRBV28
j_gene: TRBJ2-6
d_gene: .
CDR3nt: TGTGCCAGCAGTGCAAGGATAGGGGGTCTGCTCTCTGGGGCCAACGTCCTGACTTTC
CDR3aa: CASSARIGGLLSGANVLTF

abundance: .
v_gene: TRBV5-4
j_gene: TRBJ2-2
d_gene: TRBD1
CDR3nt: TGTGCCAGCAGCCCTCGACAGGGAAGAACCGGGGAGCTGTTTTTT
CDR3aa: CASSPRQGRTGELFF

abundance: .
v_gene: TRBV11-2
j_gene: TRBJ2-7
d_gene: TRBD2
CDR3nt: TGTACCAGCAGCTTAGCAGCGGGGGCGGAAGAGCAGTACTTC
CDR3aa: CTSSLAAGAEEQYF

abundance: few
v_gene: TRBV6-2/TRBV6-3
j_gene: TRBJ2-7
d_gene: .
CDR3nt: TGTGCCAGCAGTAGGCGTCTCGAGCAGTACTTC
CDR3aa: CASSRRLEQYF

abundance: many
v_gene: TRBV6-6
j_gene: TRBJ1-6
d_gene: .
CDR3nt: TGTGCCAGCAGAGCGAGCTCCTATAATTCACCCCTCCACTTT
CDR3aa: CASRASSYNSPLHF

abundance: many
v_gene: TRBV12-5
j_gene: TRBJ1-2
d_gene: .
CDR3nt: TGTGCTAGTGGTTTGTACTCCTCGGTGAATGGCTACACCTTC
CDR3aa: CASGLYSSVNGYTF

abundance: few
v_gene: TRBV30
j_gene: TRBJ2-3
d_gene: .
CDR3nt: TGTGCCTGGAGGCAACCTAGCACAGATACGCAGTATTTT
CDR3aa: CAWRQPSTDTQYF

abundance: .
v_gene: TRBV5-6
j_gene: TRBJ2-3
d_gene: .
CDR3nt: TGTGCCAGCAGCTTCCTCCAAACAGATACGCAGTATTTT
CDR3aa: CASSFLQTDTQYF

abundance: .
v_gene: TRBV4-3
j_gene: TRBJ1-6
d_gene: .
CDR3nt: TGCGCCAGCAGCCAAGATAGCGCAATAAATTCACCCCACCACTTT
CDR3aa: CASSQDSAINSPHHF

abundance: .
v_gene: TRBV29-1
j_gene: TRBJ2-1
d_gene: .
CDR3nt: TGCAGCGTCGGGAGAGGGAGTTTGGGCAATAAGCAGTTCTTC
CDR3aa: CSVGRGSLGNKQFF

abundance: .
v_gene: TRBV11-2
j_gene: TRBJ2-7
d_gene: TRBD2
CDR3nt: TGTGCCAGCAGCTTCGACAGACTAGCCCCCTCTTACGAGCAGTGCTTC
CDR3aa: CASSFDRLAPSYEQCF

abundance: .
v_gene: TRBV2
j_gene: TRBJ1-5
d_gene: .
CDR3nt: TGTGCCAGCAACCCGGACACGAATCAGCCCCAGCATTTT
CDR3aa: CASNPDTNQPQHF

abundance: .
v_gene: TRBV29-1
j_gene: TRBJ1-2
d_gene: .
CDR3nt: TGCAGCATTGAAGGGGTGTATGGCTACACCTTC
CDR3aa: CSIEGVYGYTF

abundance: .
v_gene: TRBV11-3
j_gene: TRBJ2-1
d_gene: TRBD2
CDR3nt: TGTGCCAGCACCAAGCGGGAGAAGGTTGAGATGTTCTTC
CDR3aa: CASTKREKVEMFF

abundance: .
v_gene: TRBV5-6
j_gene: TRBJ2-2
d_gene: .
CDR3nt: TGTGCCAGCAGCGTGCCTGGGACACACACCGGGGAGCTGTTTTTT
CDR3aa: CASSVPGTHTGELFF

abundance: .
v_gene: TRBV28
j_gene: TRBJ2-2
d_gene: .
CDR3nt: TGTGCCAGCAGCCTGACAGAGACCGGGGAGCTGTTTTTT
CDR3aa: CASSLTETGELFF

abundance: few
v_gene: TRBV12-3/TRBV12-4
j_gene: TRBJ2-7
d_gene: .
CDR3nt: TGTGCCAGCAGTGCCTCGACGAGGATTCAGTACTTC
CDR3aa: CASSASTRIQYF

abundance: once
v_gene: TRBV12-3/TRBV12-4
j_gene: TRBJ1-2
d_gene: .
CDR3nt: TGTGCCAGCAGTTTAGACAGAATACAGGGATATCATAACTATGGCTACACCTTC
CDR3aa: CASSLDRIQGYHNYGYTF

abundance: .
v_gene: TRBV7-9
j_gene: TRBJ1-2
d_gene: .
CDR3nt: TGTGCCAGCAGCCGGCGGGGCCTCTATTCTGCCTCTGGCTACACCTTC
CDR3aa: CASSRRGLYSASGYTF

abundance: many
v_gene: TRBV11-2
j_gene: TRBJ2-7
d_gene: .
CDR3nt: TGTGCCAGCAGCTTAGGAGTATGGGAGCAGTACTTC
CDR3aa: CASSLGVWEQYF

abundance: few
v_gene: TRBV6-5
j_gene: TRBJ2-7
d_gene: .
CDR3nt: TGTGCCAGCAGTTACTCGTTCATTTACGGCGCCTACGAGCAGTACTTC
CDR3aa: CASSYSFIYGAYEQYF

abundance: .
v_gene: TRBV29-1
j_gene: TRBJ2-7
d_gene: .
CDR3nt: TGCAGCGCTGAGGGAGGACAGCCCTACGAGCAATACTTC
CDR3aa: CSAEGGQPYEQYF

abundance: many
v_gene: TRBV11-2
j_gene: TRBJ2-7
d_gene: .
CDR3nt: TGTGCCAGCAGCCCCCCAGAGCGATCGGTGAGGGAGCAGTACTTC
CDR3aa: CASSPPERSVREQYF

abundance: many
v_gene: TRBV29-1
j_gene: TRBJ1-2
d_gene: .
CDR3nt: TGCAGCGCTTTACAGGGCGGCTATGGCTACACCTTC
CDR3aa: CSALQGGYGYTF

abundance: .
v_gene: TRBV6-5
j_gene: TRBJ2-1
d_gene: TRBD2
CDR3nt: TGTGCCAGCAGTTACTCGACTAGCAGTGAGCAGTTCTTC
CDR3aa: CASSYSTSSEQFF

abundance: few
v_gene: TRBV7-8
j_gene: TRBJ1-6
d_gene: .
CDR3nt: TGTGCCAGCAGCTTAGGAGCAGGGAGGAGTTCACCCCTCCACTTT
CDR3aa: CASSLGAGRSSPLHF

abundance: .
v_gene: TRBV4-2
j_gene: TRBJ2-1
d_gene: TRBD1
CDR3nt: TGTGCCAGCAGCCTGTTCCTCCAGGGGGTGGGGAATGAGCAGTTCTTC
CDR3aa: CASSLFLQGVGNEQFF

abundance: many
v_gene: TRBV4-1
j_gene: TRBJ2-1
d_gene: TRBD2
CDR3nt: TGCGCCAGCAGCCAAGTGACGTCTAGCGGGAGGGAGCAGTTCTTC
CDR3aa: CASSQVTSSGREQFF

abundance: .
v_gene: TRBV29-1
j_gene: TRBJ1-5
d_gene: .
CDR3nt: TGCAGCGTAAGGGGGATGGGCAATCGGCCCCAGCATTTT
CDR3aa: CSVRGMGNRPQHF

abundance: many
v_gene: TRBV6-5
j_gene: TRBJ1-6
d_gene: .
CDR3nt: TGTGCCAGCAGCCAAGCAGGTTCACCCCTCCACTTT
CDR3aa: CASSQAGSPLHF

abundance: few
v_gene: TRBV7-8
j_gene: TRBJ1-1
d_gene: .
CDR3nt: TGTGCCAGCAGCCGGGACACGAACACTGAAGCTTTCTTT
CDR3aa: CASSRDTNTEAFF

abundance: many
v_gene: TRBV12-5
j_gene: TRBJ2-5
d_gene: .
CDR3nt: TGTGCTCACCTCGGGAGAGCGGAAGAGACCCAGTACTTC
CDR3aa: CAHLGRAEETQYF